This T cell receptor (beta chain) was observed in a study of blood T cell repertoires in COVID-19. On the study more broadly: The United States, Italy and Spain supplied acute and convalescent COVID-19 samples.

The assay was immunoSEQ multiplex PCR, and TCRdb's table has in-frame clones only and misses some. The data show 250,000 or so clones, 65% to 85% seen once. Trimming removed 0 bases from V and 3 bases from J, with 3 bases in between. There are 13 residues in the CDR3. Germline-derived CDR1 and CDR2 are LNHDA and SQIVND (reference sequence). The source material was PBMCs or T cells enriched from blood (not recorded which). The chain uses TRBV19 and TRBJ1-3; no firm D call. The TCR originated in a man aged 45 to 65 who had recovered from COVID-19. CDR3 protein: CASSIDLGNTIYF. The DNA of the CDR3 is TGTGCCAGTAGTATAGACCTTGGAAACACCATATATTTT.